The 26 T cell receptor beta chains presented below share a single source sample, sequenced in a study of spatial heterogeneity in lung cancer. This sample's time point: blood at routine non-recurrence follow-up after resection. TCRdb re-derived calls from the 5' RACE reads in MiXCR, one entry per CDR3 protein. The table includes 40,000 to 50,000 distinct CDR3 sequences, about 10% detected once. Here the sequenced sample was PBMCs, taken at follow-up. All receptors come from a female donor with early-stage non-small cell lung cancer.

This clonotype was counted a few times. The rearrangement uses TRBV5-1 and TRBJ2-3; no clear D gene. The CDR3 runs 14 residues. V lost 2 bases to trimming and J lost 1 base, with 8 bases between them. Germline values: CDR1 SGHRS, CDR2 YFSETQ. The chain's CDR3 is CASSFYQRTDTQYF. CDR3 DNA: TGCGCCAGCAGCTTCTATCAGCGCACAGATACGCAGTATTTT.

This clonotype was picked up many times. This chain uses TRBV4-3 with TRBJ2-3, with TRBD1 as a possible D gene (5 bases). The germline V gene encodes CDR1 LGHNA and CDR2 YSLEER. The CDR3 extends over 15 amino acids. Deletions cut 4 bases from V and 3 bases from J, with 14 bases between. The CDR3 loop is CASSRQGIGTDTQYF. CDR3 nucleotide sequence: TGCGCCAGCAGCCGCCAGGGAATCGGGACAGATACGCAGTATTTT.

This clonotype occurred many times. This sequence joins TRBV29-1 and TRBJ2-7, with 10 bases matching TRBD1. The CDR3 covers 15 residues. V shed 5 bases, J shed 0 bases, and the junction held 7 bases outside the gene matches. Germline values: CDR1 SQVTM, CDR2 ANQGSEA. CDR3 amino acids: CSVLGGQGSSYEQYF. CDR3 bases: TGCAGCGTTCTGGGGGGACAGGGGAGCTCCTACGAGCAGTACTTC.

A few counts support this clonotype. The chain has TRBV20-1 and TRBJ2-5; D is perhaps TRBD2 (5 bases). Germline V gives CDR1 DFQATT, CDR2 SNEGSKA (reference sequence). The CDR3 is 14 residues long. The ends were cut back, 1 base at V and 4 bases at J, with 13 bases in the middle. In nucleotides, the CDR3 is TGCAGTGCTAGAGGTTTAGCGTCCGGAGAGACCCAGTACTTC. This codes for CSARGLASGETQYF.

With respect to this clonotype: Just one base apart from a much larger clone, this may be a read error. The chain couples TRBV19 to TRBJ2-1; no reliable D call. Germline lookup yields CDR1 LNHDA and CDR2 SQIVND (reference sequence). The CDR3 has 15 residues. The V and J ends lost 7 bases and 0 bases respectively, with 13 bases between them. CDR3: CASMKVSTSYNEQFF. Written as DNA, the CDR3 is TGTGCCAGTATGAAAGTTTCTACCTCCTACAATGAGCAGTTCTTC. The full variable domain, with the rest looked up from reference TRBV19 and TRBJ2-1, is DGGITQSPKYLFRKEGQNVTLSCEQNLNHDAMYWYRQDPGQGLRLIYYSQIVNDFQKGDIAEGYSVSREKKESFPLTVTSAQKNPTAFYLCASMKVSTSYNEQFFGPGTRLTVL.

This clonotype was observed many times. This chain links TRBV10-3 with TRBJ2-3, with unresolved D. Germline V gives CDR1 ENHRY, CDR2 SYGVKD. This CDR3 region has 13 residues. The V and J ends lost 0 bases and 10 bases respectively, with 11 bases between them. CDR3 in amino acids: CAISESMDEAQYF. DNA for the CDR3: TGTGCCATCAGTGAGTCGATGGACGAGGCGCAGTATTTT.

This chain uses TRBV20-1 with TRBJ2-7, with 11 bases fitting TRBD1. Per the germline V gene, CDR1 is DFQATT and CDR2 is SNEGSKA (reference sequence). Losses at the gene ends were 6 bases for V and 4 bases for J; bases not matched to a gene: 8. This CDR3 spans 14 amino acids. CDR3 in DNA: TGCAGTGCCCCTCGGACAGGGGGCTATTACGAGCAGTACTTC. Its translation is CSAPRTGGYYEQYF.

This clonotype was counted only a few times. The chain couples TRBV7-9 to TRBJ1-2; D might be TRBD1 (6 bases). The ends were cut back, 5 bases at V and 4 bases at J, with 14 bases in the middle. CDR3 size: 14 residues. Germline V gene data show CDR1 as SEHNR and CDR2 as FQNEAQ (reference sequence). The chain's CDR3 is CASSTPTGSYGYTF. DNA of the CDR3: TGTGCCAGCAGCACCCCGACAGGAAGCTATGGCTACACCTTC.

The chain employs TRBV3-1 and TRBJ2-1, with 9 nucleotides matching TRBD2. The germline gives CDR1 LGHDT, CDR2 YNNKEL (reference sequence). CDR3 length equals 16 residues. J gave up 9 bases and V 3 bases, and 12 bases lay outside the gene matches. The CDR3 nucleotides are TGTGCCAGCAGCCACCTCCCCAGCGGGGGGTTTGGTGAGCAGTTCTTC. It yields the protein CASSHLPSGGFGEQFF.

This clonotype was counted at least ten times. The chain couples TRBV28 to TRBJ2-5; perhaps D is TRBD1 or TRBD2 (6 bases each). This CDR3 has 15 amino acids. Germline V gene sequence: CDR1 MDHEN, CDR2 SYDVKM. V lost 4 bases, J lost 7 bases, and 19 bases lay in between. The CDR3 DNA reads as TGTGCCAGCAGTTCCCAATTCGGGGGCTATGGGACCCAGTACTTC. Amino acids: CASSSQFGGYGTQYF.

This clonotype was found many times. The chain uses TRBV20-1 and TRBJ2-7, with TRBD2 matching over 11 bases. This CDR3 is 13 amino acids long. Germline CDR1 reads DFQATT; CDR2 reads SNEGSKA (reference sequence). The J segment lost 5 bases and the V segment lost 5 bases, leaving 5 bases of the junction unmatched. This CDR3 is CSAPSGGLDEQYF. CDR3 sequence (DNA): TGCAGTGCTCCTAGCGGGGGGCTGGACGAGCAGTACTTC.

The V call is TRBV7-2, the J call TRBJ2-1, with 7 bases identical to TRBD2. This CDR3 region has 15 residues. V gave up 1 base and J gave up 2 bases; unmatched junction bases: 2. Germline values: CDR1 SGHTA, CDR2 FQGNSA. The CDR3 nucleotides are TGTGCCAGCAGCTTAGTAGGGACTACCTACAATGAGCAGTTCTTC. It translates to CASSLVGTTYNEQFF.

This clonotype appeared a few times. This sequence joins TRBV20-1 and TRBJ2-3, with 14 bases identical to TRBD2. The germline gives CDR1 DFQATT, CDR2 SNEGSKA (reference sequence). The V segment lost 5 bases and the J segment 0 bases; nucleotides outside the gene matches: 10. The CDR3 contains 18 residues. CDR3 nucleotides: TGCAGTGCTGGAGGACTAGCGGGGGGAATTTCTAGCACAGATACGCAGTATTTT. Translation gives CSAGGLAGGISSTDTQYF.

This clonotype was counted at least ten times. The chain carries TRBV10-3 and TRBJ1-1; a possible D gene is TRBD1 (5 bases). The germline gives CDR1 ENHRY, CDR2 SYGVKD. The CDR3 is 13 amino acids. V was trimmed by 6 bases and J by 4 bases, leaving 12 bases between them. CDR3 in DNA: TGTGCCATCAGCAAAAACGGGGCCACTGAAGCTTTCTTT. Residues: CAISKNGATEAFF.

This clonotype turned up a few times. J is TRBJ2-1 and V is TRBV7-3, with 10 bases identical to TRBD1. J gave up 9 bases and V 1 base, and 6 bases lay outside the gene matches. The V gene's germline CDR1 is SGHTA and CDR2 FQGTGA. The CDR3 length is 15 residues. The CDR3 here is CASSLRDRGAPEQFF. CDR3 in DNA: TGTGCCAGCAGCTTAAGGGACAGGGGAGCGCCTGAGCAGTTCTTC.

In the case of this clonotype: A read error may account for a junction end that differs from germline. The chain combines TRBV12-3 or TRBV12-4 with TRBJ2-7; no firm D call. The CDR3 is made up of 11 amino acids. The CDR3 reads CASSFGLERYF. The CDR3 DNA reads as TGTGCCAGCAGTTTTGGTCTGGAGCGGTACTTC.

This clonotype occurred many times. V and J are TRBV7-3 and TRBJ2-3; no firm D call. In germline, CDR1 is SGHTA, CDR2 FQGTGA. This CDR3 region has 14 residues. Trimming stripped 5 bases from V and 1 base from J, with 10 bases between. The DNA for the CDR3 is TGTGCCAGCAGCCCAACTGGGGGCACAGATACGCAGTATTTT. Its translation is CASSPTGGTDTQYF.

This clonotype was seen a few times. The CDR3 DNA is TGTGCCAGCAGCGCCCGGACAGGGGGTTTGAACACTGAAGCTTTCTTT. Its translation is CASSARTGGLNTEAFF. The rearrangement links TRBV9 to TRBJ1-1, with 10 nucleotides matching TRBD1. This CDR3 region has 16 residues. CDR1 and CDR2 (germline): SGDLS, YYNGEE. The V segment lost 3 bases and the J segment 0 bases; nucleotides outside the gene matches: 5.

J is TRBJ2-3 and V is TRBV7-6, with TRBD1 matching over 8 bases. The germline V gene has CDR1 SGHVS and CDR2 FNYEAQ. Trimming took 1 base from V and 2 from J; bases not matched to a gene: 11. The CDR3 runs to 18 residues. The CDR3 region is CASSLVGRQGHITDTQYF. As DNA, the CDR3 is TGTGCCAGCAGCTTAGTTGGGCGACAGGGGCACATCACAGATACGCAGTATTTT.

This clonotype was picked up many times. The chain links TRBV2 to TRBJ1-4, with 7 nucleotides matching TRBD1. Trimming removed 6 bases from V and 15 bases from J; junction bases left unmatched: 10. The CDR3 length is 12 residues. Germline V CDR1 and CDR2: SNHLY, FYNNEI. The CDR3 nucleotides read TGTGCCAGCAGAGCGACAGGGATTTGGGTGTTTTTT. Encoded protein: CASRATGIWVFF.

This clonotype was seen only a few times. The chain employs TRBV7-9 and TRBJ2-7, with 7 bases lining up with TRBD2. The germline gives CDR1 SEHNR, CDR2 FQNEAQ (reference sequence). The J segment lost 5 bases and the V segment lost 1 base, leaving 8 bases of the junction unmatched. This CDR3 is 15 amino acids long. The CDR3 nucleotides read TGTGCCAGCAGCTTAGGTTCCGGGAGGCGGGACGAGCAGTACTTC. Its protein is CASSLGSGRRDEQYF.

The rearrangement links TRBV7-9 to TRBJ2-6, with 7 bases lining up with TRBD1. CDR3 length: 18 amino acids. The V and J ends lost 4 bases and 0 bases, in that order; junction bases with no gene match: 9. Germline loops: CDR1 SEHNR, CDR2 FQNEAQ (reference sequence). The CDR3 nucleotides read TGTGCCAGCAGCTCGTTTCCGGGACAGAACTCTGGGGCCAACGTCCTGACTTTC. Translated, it gives CASSSFPGQNSGANVLTF.

This clonotype was counted ten times or more. The chain has TRBV20-1 and TRBJ1-1, with D perhaps TRBD1 (5 bases). This CDR3 contains 14 residues. Germline values: CDR1 DFQATT, CDR2 SNEGSKA (reference sequence). V was clipped by 0 bases and J by 0 bases, with 8 bases between them. Written as DNA, the CDR3 is TGCAGTGCTAGAGATCTGGGGGTGAACACTGAAGCTTTCTTT. Translating gives CSARDLGVNTEAFF.

The rearrangement links TRBV7-2 to TRBJ1-3; TRBD1 agrees at 8 bases. The J segment lost 2 bases and the V segment lost 3 bases, leaving 3 bases of the junction unmatched. Germline CDR1 SGHTA, CDR2 FQGNSA. The CDR3 is 15 residues long. The CDR3 region has the DNA TGTGCCAGCAGCTTCGGGACAGGAACTGGAAACACCATATATTTT. Translating it yields CASSFGTGTGNTIYF.

This sequence joins TRBV20-1 and TRBJ2-7; D uncertain. The CDR3 spans 15 residues. Germline V gene lookup returns CDR1 DFQATT and CDR2 SNEGSKA (reference sequence). V was clipped by 2 bases and J by 0 bases, with 14 bases between them. The CDR3 here is CSARTMGASSYEQYF. The CDR3 DNA reads TGCAGTGCTAGAACGATGGGCGCGAGCTCCTACGAGCAGTACTTC.

Only a few counts were recorded for this clonotype. The chain combines TRBV10-3 with TRBJ2-1, with 7 bases that match TRBD2. Germline loops: CDR1 ENHRY, CDR2 SYGVKD. V was pared by 10 bases and J by 2 bases, with 8 bases of the junction left unmatched. The CDR3 consists of 14 residues. The CDR3 spells CATDGGGTYNEQFF. For the CDR3, the DNA is TGTGCCACTGATGGGGGGGGTACCTACAATGAGCAGTTCTTC.